This T cell receptor beta chain was identified during a study of control samples from healthy donors and cancer patients. Germline loops: CDR1 SEHNR, CDR2 FQNEAQ (reference sequence). This CDR3 is built from 14 residues. Losses at the gene ends were 5 bases for V and 8 bases for J; bases not matched to a gene: 6. Assay used: immunoSEQ multiplex PCR; TCRdb lists only in-frame clones, some missing. The table has some 22,000 clones, around 80% seen once. The material sequenced was PBMCs. The TCR sequence derives from a man aged 55 to 69 with colorectal cancer. The chain employs TRBV7-9 and TRBJ1-4; TRBD1 aligns across 9 bases. The CDR3 loop reads CASSPDRGSEKLFF. The CDR3 DNA reads TGTGCCAGCAGCCCTGACAGGGGGAGCGAAAAACTGTTTTTT.